This T cell receptor beta chain appears in the sequencing data of a study of CD8 T cells in Susac syndrome. Study in general: Patients with Susac syndrome were therapy-naive, on corticosteroids, or on intravenous immunoglobulin alone at the time that blood was drawn.

This CDR3 region has 13 residues. The germline V and J ends were trimmed by 3 bases and 5 bases, with 10 bases remaining between them. Germline V gene lookup returns CDR1 SGHTA and CDR2 FQGNSA. Reverse transcription of about 0.45 to 1 ug RNA was carried out with random hexamers. It was immunoSEQ multiplex PCR that amplified TCR beta CDR3 across 54 Vbeta and 13 Jbeta. In TCRdb, the immunoSEQ multiplex PCR reads were re-called with MiXCR into one record per CDR3 protein. The sample has 74,000 or so distinct CDR3 sequences, about 93% seen once. This sequence was found in a human donor with Susac syndrome. The sample was CD4+ T cells from PBMCs. The chain uses TRBV7-2 and TRBJ2-5; perhaps TRBD2 as D (6 bases). CDR3 residues: CASSFSGRETQYF. In nucleotides, the CDR3 is TGTGCCAGCAGCTTTAGTGGGAGGGAGACCCAGTACTTC.